These T cell receptor beta chains were read from a single sample in a study of long-term antiretroviral therapy in people with HIV. Here immunoSEQ multiplex PCR was the method, and the copy in TCRdb shows in-frame clones only, minus some. The sample holds tens of thousands of clones; roughly 84% are singletons and the top ten take about 10%. The sample was unsorted PBMCs, taken 2.4 years after starting antiretroviral therapy. These receptors all stem from a man aged 35 to 55 with HIV. CDR3s include the opening cysteine and the closing phenylalanine or tryptophan. The D gene is left open where the match is weak. Expanded clones get a size class; other rows say once, few or many, or leave the size out.

d_gene: NA
abundance: NA
v_gene: TRBV5-1
j_gene: TRBJ1-3
CDR3nt: TGCGCCAGCAGCCCCGACAGAAGTGGAAACACCATATATTTT
CDR3aa: CASSPDRSGNTIYF

d_gene: NA
abundance: NA
v_gene: TRBV11-2
j_gene: TRBJ2-3
CDR3nt: TGTGCCAGCAGCCCCCCGGGCGTCTGGGGCACAGATACGCAGTATTTT
CDR3aa: CASSPPGVWGTDTQYF

d_gene: TRBD1
abundance: NA
v_gene: TRBV10-3
j_gene: TRBJ1-1
CDR3nt: TGTGCCATCAGTGACAGGGGGGGCATGAACACTGAAGCTTTCTTT
CDR3aa: CAISDRGGMNTEAFF

d_gene: NA
abundance: NA
v_gene: TRBV7-2
j_gene: TRBJ2-5
CDR3nt: TGTGCCAGCAGCTTAGCAATCGGACAGTGGGAGACCCAGTACTTC
CDR3aa: CASSLAIGQWETQYF

d_gene: NA
abundance: once
v_gene: TRBV6-5
j_gene: TRBJ1-2
CDR3nt: TGTGCCAGCGGCTCTCCGGGGGAGTATGGCTACACCTTC
CDR3aa: CASGSPGEYGYTF

d_gene: NA
abundance: NA
v_gene: TRBV19
j_gene: TRBJ2-6
CDR3nt: TGTGCCAGTAGTATGTCCGGAGGGGGGGCCAACGTCCTGACTTTC
CDR3aa: CASSMSGGGANVLTF

d_gene: NA
abundance: NA
v_gene: TRBV5-6
j_gene: TRBJ1-2
CDR3nt: TGTGCCAGCAGCCTTAGAAGGGGGGCAGGTGGCTACACCTTC
CDR3aa: CASSLRRGAGGYTF

d_gene: NA
abundance: NA
v_gene: TRBV11-3
j_gene: TRBJ1-3
CDR3nt: TGTGCCAGCAGCTTGAACGCTGGAAACACCATATATTTT
CDR3aa: CASSLNAGNTIYF

d_gene: NA
abundance: NA
v_gene: TRBV18
j_gene: TRBJ1-1
CDR3nt: TGTGCCAGCTCACCTACCGGGACCGGCACCGAAGCTTTCTTT
CDR3aa: CASSPTGTGTEAFF

d_gene: NA
abundance: NA
v_gene: TRBV19
j_gene: TRBJ1-1
CDR3nt: TGTGCCAGTACCTCGAACGGTGGAACTGAAGCTTTCTTT
CDR3aa: CASTSNGGTEAFF

d_gene: TRBD1
abundance: NA
v_gene: TRBV6-6
j_gene: TRBJ2-7
CDR3nt: TGTGCCAGCAGTTACCGACCGGGACAGGGCCTCTACGAGCAGTACTTC
CDR3aa: CASSYRPGQGLYEQYF

d_gene: TRBD1
abundance: NA
v_gene: TRBV7-9
j_gene: TRBJ2-2
CDR3nt: TGTGCCAGCTGTTACGGGACAGGGTTGGCCGGGGAGCTGTTTTTT
CDR3aa: CASCYGTGLAGELFF

d_gene: NA
abundance: NA
v_gene: TRBV18
j_gene: TRBJ2-3
CDR3nt: TGTGCCAGCTCCCCTGTAATGACCATTGATACGCAGTATTTT
CDR3aa: CASSPVMTIDTQYF

d_gene: NA
abundance: NA
v_gene: TRBV7-2
j_gene: TRBJ2-7
CDR3nt: TGTGCCAGCAGCTTTAAAGGGGGGAGCGAGCAGTACTTC
CDR3aa: CASSFKGGSEQYF

d_gene: NA
abundance: NA
v_gene: TRBV6-1
j_gene: TRBJ2-1
CDR3nt: TGTGCCAGCAGTGACGACCTACTAGCAATCGGTAAAAATGAGCAGTTCTTC
CDR3aa: CASSDDLLAIGKNEQFF

d_gene: TRBD1
abundance: NA
v_gene: TRBV9
j_gene: TRBJ2-7
CDR3nt: TGTGCCAGCAGCGTAGGGATGGGACAGGGCTACGAGCAGTACTTC
CDR3aa: CASSVGMGQGYEQYF

d_gene: NA
abundance: NA
v_gene: TRBV6-5
j_gene: TRBJ2-6
CDR3nt: TGTGCCTGCGGGGCGTCTGGGGCCAACGTCCTGACTTTC
CDR3aa: CACGASGANVLTF

d_gene: TRBD2
abundance: NA
v_gene: TRBV7-3
j_gene: TRBJ2-1
CDR3nt: TGTGCCAGCAGCTTAATAGCGGGGGGGCCCAATGAGCAGTTCTTC
CDR3aa: CASSLIAGGPNEQFF

d_gene: NA
abundance: few
v_gene: TRBV7-9
j_gene: TRBJ2-7
CDR3nt: TGTGCCAGCAGCTCCCGTTCACAGGGCACTACCTACGAGCAGTACTTC
CDR3aa: CASSSRSQGTTYEQYF

d_gene: TRBD2
abundance: NA
v_gene: TRBV10-3
j_gene: TRBJ2-2
CDR3nt: TGTGCCAGCCGGGGGGGCCTCGACACCGGGGAGCTGTTTTTT
CDR3aa: CASRGGLDTGELFF

d_gene: NA
abundance: NA
v_gene: TRBV11-2
j_gene: TRBJ2-1
CDR3nt: TGTGCCAGCAGATATGGTCCTGGAATATACAATGAGCAGTTCTTC
CDR3aa: CASRYGPGIYNEQFF

d_gene: NA
abundance: NA
v_gene: TRBV19
j_gene: TRBJ1-3
CDR3nt: TGTGCCAGTAACAGCCGGAGGAACACCATATATTTT
CDR3aa: CASNSRRNTIYF